This TCR beta chain comes out of a study of T cells in Graves' hyperthyroidism and ophthalmopathy. Study-wide results and caveats: Patients with ophthalmopathy were separated from those with stable hyperthyroidism by a 13 V-J model. Clonotypes that were expanded in thyroid above 0.001 mostly appeared in blood too.

The source material, RNA transcripts, was used to amplify TCR beta CDR3 regions. With the HTBI primer set, the TCR CDR3 went through a first round of RT-PCR. TCRdb re-called the multiplex PCR reads through MiXCR, storing one row per CDR3 protein. The top ten clones hold approximately 8.2% of a sample with under 700,000 distinct CDR3 sequences, around 45% of them seen once. Trimming removed 5 bases from V and 5 bases from J, with 18 bases in between. The length of the CDR3 is 15 residues. Germline lookup yields CDR1 SEHNR and CDR2 FQNEAQ (reference sequence). This clonotype appeared a few times. Its antigen is not identified.

The chain carries TRBV7-9 and TRBJ1-1; tentatively, D is TRBD1 (6 bases). Sequences were obtained from peripheral blood or thyroid tissue (not recorded which). The clonotype originates from a young woman with Graves' hyperthyroidism. CDR3 amino acids: CASSPPLAGETEAFF. Here the CDR3 DNA reads TGTGCCAGCAGCCCCCCTCTTGCAGGGGAAACTGAAGCTTTCTTT.